This T cell receptor (beta chain) is drawn from a study of blood T cell repertoires in COVID-19. Sequenced by immunoSEQ multiplex PCR; TCRdb stores in-frame clones only, minus some. The sample has fewer than 9,000 clones, 70% to 85% seen once. V lost 2 bases to trimming and J lost 7 bases, with 8 bases between them. The CDR3 loop spans 12 amino acids. CDR1 and CDR2 (germline): SNHLY, FYNNEI. This chain uses TRBV2 with TRBJ1-1; D remains unclear. The sequencing input was peripheral blood. The receptor comes from a human donor with active COVID-19. The donor label of this sample is uncertain. CDR3 in amino acids: CASSEWQVEAFF. The CDR3 DNA follows: TGTGCCAGCAGTGAATGGCAGGTTGAAGCTTTCTTT.